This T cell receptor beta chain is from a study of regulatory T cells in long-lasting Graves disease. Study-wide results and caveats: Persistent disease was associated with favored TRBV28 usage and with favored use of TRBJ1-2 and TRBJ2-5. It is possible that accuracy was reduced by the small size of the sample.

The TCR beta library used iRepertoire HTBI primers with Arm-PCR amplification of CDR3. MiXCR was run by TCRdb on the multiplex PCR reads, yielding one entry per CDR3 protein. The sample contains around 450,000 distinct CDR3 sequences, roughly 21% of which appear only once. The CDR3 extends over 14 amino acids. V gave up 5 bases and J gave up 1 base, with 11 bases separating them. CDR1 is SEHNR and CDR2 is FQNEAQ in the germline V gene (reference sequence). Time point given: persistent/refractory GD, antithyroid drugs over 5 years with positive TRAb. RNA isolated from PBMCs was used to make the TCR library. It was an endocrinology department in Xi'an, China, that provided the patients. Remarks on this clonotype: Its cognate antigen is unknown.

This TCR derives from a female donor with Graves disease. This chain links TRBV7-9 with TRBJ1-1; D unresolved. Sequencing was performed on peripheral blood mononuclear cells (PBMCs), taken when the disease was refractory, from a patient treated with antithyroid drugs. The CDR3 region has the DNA TGTGCCAGCAGCCCAAAGGTCCCGAACACTGAAGCTTTCTTT. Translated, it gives CASSPKVPNTEAFF.